This T cell receptor beta chain was identified during a study of regulatory T cells in long-lasting Graves disease. Study background: Graves' patients who were just diagnosed had used antithyroid drugs for under 3 months.

This sample's time point: newly diagnosed GD, antithyroid drugs for less than 3 months. PBMC RNA was the source of the TCR library. Researchers made TCR beta libraries by using iRepertoire HTBI primers and running Arm-PCR on CDR3 regions. TCRdb re-derived calls from the multiplex PCR reads in MiXCR, one entry per CDR3 protein. The sample yields about 430,000 distinct CDR3 sequences, 15% seen once. Of note for this clonotype: Its target is not known.

This CDR3 contains 16 residues. Between the trimmed V and J ends, which lost 4 bases and 0 bases, there was a span of 13 bases. General observations from the study: Persistent Graves' patients showed a TCR diversity that was lower than that of newly diagnosed ones.

The same specimen was also included in a second study, on T cells in Graves' hyperthyroidism and ophthalmopathy.

This material consisted of peripheral blood mononuclear cells (PBMCs), taken at new diagnosis, from a patient treated with antithyroid drugs. V is TRBV12-3 or TRBV12-4 and J is TRBJ1-3; D may be TRBD1 (6 bases). The clonotype comes from a woman in her forties with Graves disease. CDR3 DNA sequence: TGTGCCAGCAGTTGGGGGCGCGGCACCTCTGGAAACACCATATATTTT. Translated, it gives CASSWGRGTSGNTIYF.